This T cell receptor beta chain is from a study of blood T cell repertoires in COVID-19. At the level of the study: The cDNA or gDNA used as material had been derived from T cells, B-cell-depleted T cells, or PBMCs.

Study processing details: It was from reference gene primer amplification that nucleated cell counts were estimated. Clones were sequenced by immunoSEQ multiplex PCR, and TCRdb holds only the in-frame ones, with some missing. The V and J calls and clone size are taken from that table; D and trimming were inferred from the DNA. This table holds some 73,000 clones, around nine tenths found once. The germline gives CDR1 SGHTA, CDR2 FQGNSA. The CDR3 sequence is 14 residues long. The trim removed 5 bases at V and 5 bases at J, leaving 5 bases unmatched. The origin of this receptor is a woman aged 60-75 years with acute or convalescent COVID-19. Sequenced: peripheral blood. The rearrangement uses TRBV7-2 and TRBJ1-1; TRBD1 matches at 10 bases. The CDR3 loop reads CASSTTGGKTEAFF. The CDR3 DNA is TGTGCCAGCAGCACGACAGGGGGCAAGACTGAAGCTTTCTTT. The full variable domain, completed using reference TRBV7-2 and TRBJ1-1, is GAGVSQSPSNKVTEKGKDVELRCDPISGHTALYWYRQSLGQGLEFLIYFQGNSAPDKSGLPSDRFSAERTGGSVSTLTIQRTQQEDSAVYLCASSTTGGKTEAFFGQGTRLTVV.